A selection of T cell receptor beta chains follows, all from one sample in a study of blood T cell repertoires in COVID-19. Libraries were prepared by immunoSEQ multiplex PCR; TCRdb keeps only in-frame clonotypes and omits some of them. The data show over 70,000 clones, over 75% seen once. The specimen sequenced was peripheral blood. The receptor source for this set is an older woman with acute or convalescent COVID-19. The CDR3 runs from the conserved cysteine through the conserved F or W. D genes are given only for firm matches. Part of the rows lack a size; the others show once, few, many or a class for expanded clones.

clone_size j_call d_call v_call cdr3_aa cdr3_nt
. TRBJ2-3 . TRBV24-1 CATSDSSGPHTDTQYF TGTGCCACCAGTGATTCTTCCGGTCCCCACACAGATACGCAGTATTTT
few TRBJ1-2 TRBD1 TRBV2 CASRDTRQGAGYTF TGTGCCAGCAGAGACACCCGACAGGGAGCTGGCTACACCTTC
once TRBJ1-5 . TRBV6-1 CASSDGHYSNQPQHF TGTGCCAGCAGTGATGGACACTATAGCAATCAGCCCCAGCATTTT
. TRBJ1-2 . TRBV5-6 CASSPATGGYTF TGTGCCAGCAGCCCGGCGACAGGTGGCTACACCTTC
. TRBJ2-1 . TRBV18 CASSPVPSLGGSSYNEQFF TGTGCCAGCTCACCAGTGCCTAGCTTAGGTGGAAGCTCCTACAATGAGCAGTTCTTC
. TRBJ2-7 TRBD2 TRBV5-1 CASSFGRVGRHEQYF TGCGCCAGCAGCTTTGGGAGGGTTGGGCGGCACGAGCAGTACTTC
few TRBJ2-1 TRBD2 TRBV28 CASSPGGANYNEQFF TGTGCCAGCAGTCCCGGGGGGGCCAACTACAATGAGCAGTTCTTC
. TRBJ2-5 TRBD1 TRBV19 CASSIRTGDGTQYF TGTGCCAGTAGTATAAGGACAGGGGATGGGACCCAGTACTTC
. TRBJ1-2 TRBD1 TRBV6-5 CASSSTGTGANPCTF TGTGCCAGCAGTTCAACCGGGACAGGGGCTAATCCTTGCACCTTC
few TRBJ2-1 TRBD1 TRBV6-1 CASSEARTGEVGEQFF TGTGCCAGCAGTGAAGCCAGGACAGGGGAGGTGGGTGAGCAGTTCTTC
. TRBJ1-1 TRBD1 TRBV7-6 CASSSLLSGGHMNTEAFF TGTGCCAGCAGCTCCCTTCTCTCAGGGGGGCACATGAACACTGAAGCTTTCTTT
. TRBJ1-6 . TRBV14 CASSLGQGFYNSPLHF TGTGCCAGCAGCTTAGGGCAGGGGTTCTATAATTCACCCCTCCACTTT
once TRBJ2-1 . TRBV12-5 CGTGVLNEQFF TGTGGTACGGGAGTCTTAAATGAGCAGTTCTTC
. TRBJ1-1 . TRBV30 CAWSVRRDKGRAEAFF TGTGCCTGGAGTGTACGTCGGGACAAGGGGAGGGCTGAAGCTTTCTTT
. TRBJ1-2 . TRBV6-5 CASSSTGIYGYTF TGTGCCAGCAGCTCGACAGGAATTTATGGCTACACCTTC
. TRBJ2-7 TRBD2 TRBV3-1/TRBV3-2 CASSQGLGSYEQYF TGTGCCAGCAGCCAGGGACTAGGGTCCTACGAGCAGTACTTC
. TRBJ1-4 . TRBV19 CASSIDFISPGIVGRSTNEKLFF TGTGCCAGTAGTATAGATTTTATTTCCCCAGGGATAGTCGGAAGGTCAACTAATGAAAAACTGTTTTTT
. TRBJ2-7 TRBD2 TRBV12-3/TRBV12-4 CASGTSVEQYF TGTGCCAGCGGGACTAGCGTCGAGCAGTACTTC
once TRBJ2-3 TRBD2 TRBV5-1 CASSRAGDSTDTQYF TGCGCCAGCAGCCGAGCGGGGGATAGCACAGATACGCAGTATTTT
. TRBJ2-1 TRBD2 TRBV7-9 CASSRFREGRPDEQFF TGTGCCAGCTCCCGGTTTAGGGAGGGCCGACCCGATGAGCAGTTCTTC
. TRBJ2-7 TRBD2 TRBV9 CASSRSSGRANEQYF TGTGCCAGCAGCAGATCTAGCGGGAGGGCAAATGAGCAGTACTTC
once TRBJ2-3 TRBD1 TRBV18 CASSPGTGFGSDTQYF TGTGCCAGCTCACCAGGGACAGGGTTCGGATCAGATACGCAGTATTTT
. TRBJ2-7 . TRBV6-1 CASSEARTVSSYEQYF TGTGCCAGCAGTGAGGCTAGGACAGTGAGCTCCTACGAGCAGTACTTC
. TRBJ1-2 . TRBV6-5 CASRKRIGRGYGYTF TGTGCCAGCAGGAAACGAATCGGCAGGGGCTATGGCTACACCTTC
. TRBJ1-6 . TRBV6-1 CASSDPHTGESPLHF TGTGCCAGCAGTGACCCCCATACGGGGGAATCACCCCTCCACTTT
. TRBJ2-1 TRBD1 TRBV7-2 CASSLRSGTGGYNEQFF TGTGCCAGCAGCTTAAGGTCCGGGACAGGGGGCTACAATGAGCAGTTCTTC
. TRBJ2-1 . TRBV24-1 CATSDPRAPYNEQFF TGTGCCACCAGTGATCCCAGGGCGCCCTACAATGAGCAGTTCTTC
few TRBJ2-7 . TRBV24-1 CATSGGGGLSYEQYF TGTGCCACCAGTGGTGGAGGGGGCCTCTCCTACGAGCAGTACTTC
. TRBJ1-1 . TRBV7-2 CASSPTNIEAFF TGTGCCAGCAGCCCGACAAATATTGAAGCTTTCTTT
. TRBJ2-7 TRBD1 TRBV5-4 CASSSPKGAGEQYF TGTGCCAGCAGCTCTCCTAAGGGGGCAGGCGAGCAGTACTTC
. TRBJ2-2 . TRBV6-5 CASRLHTGELFF TGTGCCAGCAGACTCCACACCGGGGAGCTGTTTTTT
. TRBJ2-1 TRBD2 TRBV5-1 CASSFQGIAGGSSYNEQFF TGCGCCAGCAGCTTCCAAGGGATAGCGGGAGGGAGCTCCTACAATGAGCAGTTCTTC
few TRBJ2-2 TRBD2 TRBV9 CASSDGTSGRSVSGELFF TGTGCCAGCAGCGATGGGACTAGCGGGAGATCTGTGTCCGGGGAGCTGTTTTTT
. TRBJ1-3 TRBD1 TRBV13 CASSRRTGGNTIYF TGTGCCAGCTCACGAAGGACAGGGGGAAACACCATATATTTT
. TRBJ2-7 TRBD2 TRBV10-2 CASSESTGGSYEQYF TGCGCCAGCAGTGAGTCGACGGGGGGTTCGTACGAGCAGTACTTC
few TRBJ1-2 TRBD1 TRBV11-2 CASSPRTGGSLYGYTF TGTGCCAGCAGCCCGAGGACAGGGGGCAGCCTCTATGGCTACACCTTC
. TRBJ1-1 TRBD1 TRBV4-1 CASSQPRQGLTFF TGCGCCAGCAGCCAACCCCGACAGGGTTTAACTTTCTTT
. TRBJ1-3 . TRBV18 CASSPGTGGNTIYF TGTGCCAGCTCACCAGGCACAGGGGGAAACACCATATATTTT
. TRBJ2-3 TRBD2 TRBV19 CATAVGLAPDTQYF TGTGCCACTGCTGTGGGACTAGCTCCGGATACGCAGTATTTT
once TRBJ1-6 . TRBV5-6 CASSSGAERIDNSPLHF TGTGCCAGCAGTTCTGGGGCGGAAAGAATTGATAATTCACCCCTCCACTTT
. TRBJ2-2 . TRBV9 CASSLTIRLGGRGNTGELFF TGTGCCAGCAGCCTCACGATCCGGCTAGGCGGCCGGGGGAACACCGGGGAGCTGTTTTTT
. TRBJ2-7 . TRBV3-1/TRBV3-2 CASSQFNSPYEQYF TGTGCCAGCAGCCAATTTAACAGCCCCTACGAGCAGTACTTC
. TRBJ1-1 . TRBV5-1 CASSLGSAPEAFF TGCGCCAGCAGCTTGGGGAGTGCCCCCGAAGCTTTCTTT
. TRBJ2-5 . TRBV18 CASSPPVRGRETQYF TGTGCCAGCTCACCACCGGTGAGAGGGAGAGAGACCCAGTACTTC
. TRBJ1-1 TRBD1 TRBV3-1/TRBV3-2 CASSQGGQGWTEAFF TGTGCCAGCAGCCAGGGGGGACAGGGTTGGACTGAAGCTTTCTTT
. TRBJ1-6 . TRBV18 CASSRARANSGKDSPLHF TGTGCCAGCTCACGAGCCAGGGCAAATTCAGGAAAGGATTCACCCCTCCACTTT
few TRBJ1-3 TRBD1 TRBV5-6 CASGSRQGSFSGNTIYF TGTGCCAGCGGCTCGAGACAGGGGTCTTTCTCTGGAAACACCATATATTTT
. TRBJ1-4 TRBD1 TRBV9 CASSPRQGREKLFF TGTGCCAGCAGCCCAAGACAGGGCCGAGAAAAACTGTTTTTT
. TRBJ2-1 TRBD2 TRBV9 CASSPSPGRADEQFF TGTGCCAGCAGCCCTTCCCCTGGGAGGGCCGATGAGCAGTTCTTC
. TRBJ1-1 . TRBV6-5 CASHPGGGASEAFF TGTGCCAGTCACCCGGGAGGGGGGGCGAGTGAAGCTTTCTTT
few TRBJ1-4 . TRBV10-3 CAISAGDLTNEKLFF TGTGCCATCAGTGCAGGCGACCTAACTAATGAAAAACTGTTTTTT
once TRBJ2-5 TRBD1 TRBV18 CASSPTGQAALQETQYF TGTGCCAGCTCACCTACCGGACAGGCCGCCCTCCAAGAGACCCAGTACTTC
. TRBJ1-2 . TRBV5-1 CASSEERLSYTF TGCGCCAGCAGCGAGGAACGCTTATCCTACACCTTC
. TRBJ1-1 TRBD1 TRBV18 CASSRGTGGTEAFF TGTGCCAGCTCCAGAGGGACAGGGGGAACTGAAGCTTTCTTT